The source of this T cell receptor beta chain is a study of early T cells in non-severe SARS-CoV-2 infection. Study as a whole: Bulk RNA isolated from unsorted whole blood underwent sequencing; chains were not paired.

There are many counts of this clonotype. Between the trimmed V and J ends, which lost 1 base and 0 bases, there was a span of 7 bases. Germline lookup yields CDR1 SGHVS and CDR2 FQNEAQ. There are 15 residues in the CDR3. Tagging with unique molecular identifiers was applied to individual cDNA molecules. Each CDR3 protein gets one entry after TCRdb re-called the 5' RACE reads with MiXCR. The sample has some 48,000 distinct CDR3 sequences, about 7.4% seen once; the top ten hold 5.8%. The source is an adult who was a healthcare worker with PCR-confirmed SARS-CoV-2 infection or an uninfected control (not recorded which). The chain joins TRBV7-8 to TRBJ2-1, with D uncertain. Sequencing was carried out using whole blood. The CDR3 DNA sequence: TGTGCCAGCAGCTTAGATCCTAGCTCCTACAATGAGCAGTTCTTC. It translates to CASSLDPSSYNEQFF.